The subject of this entry is one T cell receptor beta chain. TCR sequencing used cDNA made by reverse transcription of extracted RNA. Method: immunoSEQ multiplex PCR; TCRdb's copy keeps in-frame clones and lacks some. In the table there are more than 8,500 clones, 55% to 75% of which are singletons. This sample stems from a study of CD8+ T cells in alopecia areata. Looked up from germline, CDR1 is MNHEY and CDR2 is SMNVEV (reference sequence). The CDR3 sequence is 13 residues long. Trimming pared 4 bases from V and 0 bases from J, leaving 6 bases between. Patients with alopecia areata provided lesional scalp punch biopsies as well as peripheral blood.

The sequenced sample was skin. The sequence came from a human donor with alopecia areata. The chain uses TRBV27 and TRBJ1-1, with unresolved D. The CDR3 DNA is TGTGCCAGCAGTTCGACGATGAACACTGAAGCTTTCTTT. This codes for CASSSTMNTEAFF.